This T cell receptor beta chain was captured in a study of HIV-infected patients and healthy controls. CDR3 size: 12 residues. Germline V gene sequence: CDR1 SGDLS, CDR2 YYNGEE. Trimming left V 3 bases short and J 5 bases short, with 9 bases between. Whole blood was used without fractionation, so all unsorted peripheral T cells were included. This clonotype was detected many times. Alpha and beta constant-region primers primed reverse transcription of around 550 ng RNA. Alpha and beta chain libraries were made separately by chain-specific third strand synthesis with multiplexing indices. TCRdb analysed the 5' RACE reads with MiXCR anew, one entry per CDR3 protein. The sample lists 9,500 to 11,000 distinct CDR3 sequences, about 5.2% seen once, with roughly 15% in the top ten.

The chain links TRBV9 to TRBJ2-7; D gene unclear. Sequences were derived from blood, sampled before antiretroviral therapy. This sequence was found in an adult with HIV infection. CDR3 residues: CASSGLEHEQYF. The CDR3 nucleotides are TGTGCCAGCAGCGGTTTGGAACACGAGCAGTACTTC.